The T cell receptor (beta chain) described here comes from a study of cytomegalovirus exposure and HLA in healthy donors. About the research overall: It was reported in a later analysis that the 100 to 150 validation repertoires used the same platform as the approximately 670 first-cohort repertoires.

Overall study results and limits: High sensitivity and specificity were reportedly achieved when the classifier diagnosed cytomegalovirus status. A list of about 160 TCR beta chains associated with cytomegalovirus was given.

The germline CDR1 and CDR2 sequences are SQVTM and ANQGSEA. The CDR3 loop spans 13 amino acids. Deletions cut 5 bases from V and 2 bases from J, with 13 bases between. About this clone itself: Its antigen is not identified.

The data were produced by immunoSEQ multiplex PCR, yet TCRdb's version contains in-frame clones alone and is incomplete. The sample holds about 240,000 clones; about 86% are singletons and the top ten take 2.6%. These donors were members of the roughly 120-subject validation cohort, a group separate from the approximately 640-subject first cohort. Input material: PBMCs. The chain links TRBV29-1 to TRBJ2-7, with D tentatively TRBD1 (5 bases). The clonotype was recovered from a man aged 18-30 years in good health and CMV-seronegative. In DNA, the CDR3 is TGCAGCGTTCGGCAGGGCCCAACCTACGAGCAGTACTTC. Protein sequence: CSVRQGPTYEQYF.